These T cell receptor beta chains were read from a single sample in a study of T cell repertoires in cytomegalovirus infection. TCRdb used MiXCR to reprocess the reads, holding one entry per CDR3 protein. This table holds about 130,000 distinct CDR3 sequences, roughly a quarter found once. Their antigens are not known. What was sequenced was PBMCs, sequenced either directly or after in vitro stimulation (not recorded which). The source of these receptors is a human donor in good health (CMV status not recorded). Some clones in this sample may be carry-over from other donors' samples. Both conserved end residues are part of each CDR3. D genes are given only for firm matches. Rows may omit the clone size; those that give it use once, few, many or a size class.

j_call v_call clone_size d_call cdr3_nt cdr3_aa
TRBJ1-5 TRBV11-3 few NA TGTGCCAGCAGCTTTTGGCCTAATCAGCCCCAGCATTTT CASSFWPNQPQHF
TRBJ1-1 TRBV6-2/TRBV6-3 few NA TGTGCCAGCAGGCCTCTCCTGGCGACAGGAGGCACTGAAGCTTTCTTT CASRPLLATGGTEAFF
TRBJ1-3 TRBV12-3/TRBV12-4 NA NA TGTGCCAGCAGTTTAATGGGGGCTGGTGGAAACACCATATATTTT CASSLMGAGGNTIYF
TRBJ1-1 TRBV12-3/TRBV12-4 NA NA TGTGCCAGCAGCCTCAGGGTTTCCAAACAGGGCACTGAAGCTTTCTTT CASSLRVSKQGTEAFF
TRBJ2-7 TRBV6-5 NA NA TGTGCCAGCAGCCTGGGGAAACAGGGACCGATTTTATACGAGCAGTACTTC CASSLGKQGPILYEQYF
TRBJ2-3 TRBV7-3 many NA TGTGCCAGCAGTTCCGGGGACCCCGGGTATACGCAGTATTTT CASSSGDPGYTQYF
TRBJ2-3 TRBV7-9 few TRBD2 TGTGCCAGCAGCTTAGTGGTTTCTATGGGACTAAGCACAGATACGCAGTATTTT CASSLVVSMGLSTDTQYF
TRBJ2-1 TRBV4-3 NA TRBD2 TGCGCCAGCAGCCAAGCGGCCGGACTAGCGGGAGGTTCGCAGTTCTTC CASSQAAGLAGGSQFF
TRBJ2-7 TRBV7-2 few NA TGTGCCAGCAGCTTAGGGCCTACCTTTTTGAGTTACGAGCAGTACTTC CASSLGPTFLSYEQYF
TRBJ1-5 TRBV19 NA TRBD1 TGTGCCAGTAGGGGACAGCGCCGAGGGCCCCAGCATTTT CASRGQRRGPQHF
TRBJ2-3 TRBV6-6 many TRBD2 TGTGCCAGCAGTTACTCGATGGCTAGCGGGAGTTTGAGCACAGATACGCAGTATTTT CASSYSMASGSLSTDTQYF
TRBJ2-3 TRBV27 NA TRBD2 TGTGCCAGCAGTTTTCCCGGTGCTAGCGGGAGAGGGTTGACGCAGTATTTT CASSFPGASGRGLTQYF
TRBJ1-1 TRBV7-9 few TRBD1 TGTGCCAGCAGCTTAGATAGACCGGGACAGGGTATCGAAGCTTTCTTT CASSLDRPGQGIEAFF